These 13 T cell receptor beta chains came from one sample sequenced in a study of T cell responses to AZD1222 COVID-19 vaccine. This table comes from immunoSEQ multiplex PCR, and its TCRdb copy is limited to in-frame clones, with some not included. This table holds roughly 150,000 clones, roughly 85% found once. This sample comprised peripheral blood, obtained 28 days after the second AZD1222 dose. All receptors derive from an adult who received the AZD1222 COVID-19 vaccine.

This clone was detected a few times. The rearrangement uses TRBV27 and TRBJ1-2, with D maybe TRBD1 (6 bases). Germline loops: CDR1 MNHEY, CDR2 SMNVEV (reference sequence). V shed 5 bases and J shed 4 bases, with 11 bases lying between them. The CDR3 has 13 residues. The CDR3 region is CASSVGRGYGYTF. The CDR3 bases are TGTGCCAGCAGTGTCGGCAGGGGCTATGGCTACACCTTC.

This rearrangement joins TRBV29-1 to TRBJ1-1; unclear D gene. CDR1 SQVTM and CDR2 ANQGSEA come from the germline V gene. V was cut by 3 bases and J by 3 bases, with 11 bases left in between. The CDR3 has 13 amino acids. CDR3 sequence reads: CSVDFLGDTEAFF. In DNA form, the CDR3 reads TGCAGCGTTGATTTCTTGGGTGACACTGAAGCTTTCTTT. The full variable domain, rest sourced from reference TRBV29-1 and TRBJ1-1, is SAVISQKPSRDICQRGTSLTIQCQVDSQVTMMFWYRQQPGQSLTLIATANQGSEATYESGFVIDKFPISRPNLTFSTLTVSNMSPEDSSIYLCSVDFLGDTEAFFGQGTRLTVV.

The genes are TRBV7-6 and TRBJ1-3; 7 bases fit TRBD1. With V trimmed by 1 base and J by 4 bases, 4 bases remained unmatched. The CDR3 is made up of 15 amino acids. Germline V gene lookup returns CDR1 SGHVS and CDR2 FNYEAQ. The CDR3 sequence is CASSLGQGSGNTIYF. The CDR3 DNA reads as TGTGCCAGCAGCTTAGGACAGGGTTCCGGAAACACCATATATTTT.

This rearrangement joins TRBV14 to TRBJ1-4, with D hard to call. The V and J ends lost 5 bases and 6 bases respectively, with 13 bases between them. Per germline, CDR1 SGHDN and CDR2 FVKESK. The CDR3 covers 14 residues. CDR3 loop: CASSAPGWDEKLFF. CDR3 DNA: TGTGCCAGCAGCGCCCCGGGATGGGATGAAAAACTGTTTTTT.

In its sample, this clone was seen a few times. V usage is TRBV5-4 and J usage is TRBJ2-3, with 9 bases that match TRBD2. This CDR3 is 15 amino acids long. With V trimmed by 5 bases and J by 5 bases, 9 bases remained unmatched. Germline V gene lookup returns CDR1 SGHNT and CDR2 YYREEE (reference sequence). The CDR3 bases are TGTGCCAGCAGTAGGGCGGGGGGGCAGAAAGATACGCAGTATTTT. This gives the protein CASSRAGGQKDTQYF. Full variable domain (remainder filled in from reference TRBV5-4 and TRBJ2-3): ETGVTQSPTHLIKTRGQQVTLRCSSQSGHNTVSWYQQALGQGPQFIFQYYREEENGRGNFPPRFSGLQFPNYSSELNVNALELDDSALYLCASSRAGGQKDTQYFGPGTRLTVL.

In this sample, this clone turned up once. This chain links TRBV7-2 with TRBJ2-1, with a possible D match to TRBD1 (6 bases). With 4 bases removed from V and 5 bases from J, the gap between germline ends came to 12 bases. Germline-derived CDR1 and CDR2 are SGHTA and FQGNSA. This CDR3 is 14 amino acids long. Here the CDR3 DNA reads TGTGCCAGCAGCTACACAGGGAACGACAATGAGCAGTTCTTC. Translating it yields CASSYTGNDNEQFF.

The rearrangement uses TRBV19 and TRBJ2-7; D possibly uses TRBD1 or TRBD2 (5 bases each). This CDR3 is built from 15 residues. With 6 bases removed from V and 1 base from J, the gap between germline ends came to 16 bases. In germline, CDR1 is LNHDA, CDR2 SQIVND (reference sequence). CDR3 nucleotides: TGTGCCAGTAGCCGCTTCCCGGGGCAGTCCTACGAGCAGTACTTC. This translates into CASSRFPGQSYEQYF.

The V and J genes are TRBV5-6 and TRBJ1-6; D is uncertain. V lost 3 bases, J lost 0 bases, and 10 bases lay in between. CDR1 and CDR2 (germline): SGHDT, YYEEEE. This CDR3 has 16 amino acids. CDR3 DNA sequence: TGTGCCAGCAGCTCGGGCGCGAGCTCCTATAATTCACCCCTCCACTTT. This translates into CASSSGASSYNSPLHF. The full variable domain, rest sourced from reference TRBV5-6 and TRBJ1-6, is DAGVTQSPTHLIKTRGQQVTLRCSPKSGHDTVSWYQQALGQGPQFIFQYYEEEERQRGNFPDRFSGHQFPNYSSELNVNALLLGDSALYLCASSSGASSYNSPLHFGNGTRLTVT.

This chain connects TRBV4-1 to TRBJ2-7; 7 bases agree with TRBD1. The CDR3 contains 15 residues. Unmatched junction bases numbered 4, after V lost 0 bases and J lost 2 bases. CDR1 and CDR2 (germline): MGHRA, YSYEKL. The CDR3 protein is CASSQEGTGAYEQYF. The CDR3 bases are TGCGCCAGCAGCCAAGAAGGCACAGGGGCCTACGAGCAGTACTTC.

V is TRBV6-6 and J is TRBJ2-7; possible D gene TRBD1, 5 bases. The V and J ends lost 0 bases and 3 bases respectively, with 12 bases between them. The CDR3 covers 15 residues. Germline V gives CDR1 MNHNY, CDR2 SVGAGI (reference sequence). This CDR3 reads CASSYSIERGYEQYF. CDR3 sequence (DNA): TGTGCCAGCAGTTACTCTATAGAAAGGGGCTACGAGCAGTACTTC.

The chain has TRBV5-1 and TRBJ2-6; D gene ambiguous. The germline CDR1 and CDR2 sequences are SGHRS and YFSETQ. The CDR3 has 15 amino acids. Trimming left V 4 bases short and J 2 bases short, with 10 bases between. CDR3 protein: CASSPLPPGANVLTF. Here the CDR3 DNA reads TGCGCCAGCAGCCCCCTCCCCCCTGGGGCCAACGTCCTGACTTTC.

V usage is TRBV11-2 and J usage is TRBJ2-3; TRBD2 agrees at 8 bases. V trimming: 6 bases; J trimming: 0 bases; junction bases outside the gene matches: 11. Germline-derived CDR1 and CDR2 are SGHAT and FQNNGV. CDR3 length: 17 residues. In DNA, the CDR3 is TGTGCCAGCAGGAGACCAGGGTCGGGGGGGAGCACAGATACGCAGTATTTT. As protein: CASRRPGSGGSTDTQYF.

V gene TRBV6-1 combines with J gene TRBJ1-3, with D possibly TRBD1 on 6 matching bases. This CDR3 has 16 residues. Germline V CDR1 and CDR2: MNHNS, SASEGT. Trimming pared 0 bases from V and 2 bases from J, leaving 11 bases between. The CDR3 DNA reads TGTGCCAGCAGTGAAGCGGTCAGGACAGCTGGAAACACCATATATTTT. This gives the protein CASSEAVRTAGNTIYF.